This entry describes one TCR beta chain. Using immunoSEQ multiplex PCR, the repertoire was profiled, and TCRdb retains in-frame clones only, with some absent. The repertoire includes approximately 2,200,000 clones, about 93% of them detected once, and over 1.5% sits in the top ten. Terminally differentiated effector memory CD45RA+ cells were excluded from the naive CD8 cells, which were CD45RO-negative and positively selected for CCR7. Per the germline V gene, CDR1 is MNHEY and CDR2 is SMNVEV (reference sequence). There are 13 residues in the CDR3. V was pared by 5 bases and J by 8 bases, with 15 bases between. The data belong to a study of shared clonotypes between healthy human individuals.

The chain combines TRBV27 with TRBJ1-1; the D is unclear. Sample: naive CD8+ T cells from PBMCs. This clonotype was sampled from a man aged 18 to 30 in good health. Some clones in this sample may be carry-over from other donors' samples. In DNA, the CDR3 is TGTGCCAGCAGTCTAAATCCCGGGCAGGAAGCTTTCTTT. This translates into CASSLNPGQEAFF.